This T cell receptor (beta chain) was profiled in a study of neurological immune-mediated disorders. Points from the study as a whole: There were no CDR3 amino acid sequences shared by expanded clones across subjects, a result suggesting private repertoires in all groups.

Each CDR3 protein is one row after TCRdb ran MiXCR on the 5' RACE reads. Of about 44,000 distinct CDR3 sequences in the sample, roughly 21% are singletons; the top ten hold around 4.7%. As for this clonotype: Its antigen is still unknown. The junction and the germline gene differ at one end; a read error may be behind it.

Time point specified: technical triplicate 3. CDR1 is SGHRS, CDR2 YFSETQ, per germline. This CDR3 has 15 amino acids. The chain joins TRBV5-1 to TRBJ2-2; weak D call: TRBD1 (6 bases). This TCR was recovered from a man aged 55 to 69 with HTLV-1-associated myelopathy (HAM/TSP). What was sequenced was PBMCs. The CDR3 region has the DNA TGCGCCAGCAGCCACGACAGGTCGGGCACCCGGGAGCTGTTTTTT. Translating it yields CASSHDRSGTRELFF.